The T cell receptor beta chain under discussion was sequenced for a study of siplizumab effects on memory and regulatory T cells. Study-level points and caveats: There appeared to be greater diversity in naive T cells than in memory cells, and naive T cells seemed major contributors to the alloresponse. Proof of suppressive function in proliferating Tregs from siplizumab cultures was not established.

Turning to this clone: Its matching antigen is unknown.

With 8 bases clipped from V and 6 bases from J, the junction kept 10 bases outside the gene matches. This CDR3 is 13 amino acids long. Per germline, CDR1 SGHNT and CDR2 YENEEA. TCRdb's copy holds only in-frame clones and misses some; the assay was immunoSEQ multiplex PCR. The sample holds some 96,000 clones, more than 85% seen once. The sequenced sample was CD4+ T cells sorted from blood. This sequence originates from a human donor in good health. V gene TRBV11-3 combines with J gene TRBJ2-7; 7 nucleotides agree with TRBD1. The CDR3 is CASARGAGGEQYF. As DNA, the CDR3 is TGTGCCAGCGCGCGAGGGGCAGGGGGCGAGCAGTACTTC.